The rows below give T cell receptor beta chains drawn from one sample of a study of beta chain features in type 1 diabetes. Clones were read by immunoSEQ multiplex PCR, and TCRdb kept only the in-frame ones, dropping some. The sample has about 140,000 clones, roughly 7.2% seen once. The sample consisted of central memory CD4+ T cells from blood. Receptors originate from a woman between 25 and 40 years old in good health. The CDR3 runs from the conserved cysteine through the conserved F or W. The D gene is left open where the match is weak. The listing skips clone size in some rows; elsewhere it reads once, few, many or a size class.

few	TRBV28	TRBD2	TRBJ2-7	CASSSLGGDYTYEQYF	TGTGCCAGCAGTTCCTTGGGGGGGGACTACACCTACGAGCAGTACTTC
few	TRBV11-3	TRBD1	TRBJ2-1	CASGTGSYNEQFF	TGTGCCAGCGGGACAGGGTCCTACAATGAGCAGTTCTTC
NA	TRBV28	NA	TRBJ2-7	CASTLGTYEQYF	TGTGCCAGCACCCTAGGAACCTACGAGCAGTACTTC
NA	TRBV19	TRBD1	TRBJ1-5	CASARETGSNQPQHF	TGTGCCAGTGCCCGAGAGACAGGGAGCAATCAGCCCCAGCATTTT
NA	TRBV6-4	NA	TRBJ2-3	CASSDGAGHTQYF	TGTGCCAGCAGTGATGGGGCGGGGCATACGCAGTATTTT
few	TRBV6-1	TRBD1	TRBJ2-2	CASSERQGGTGELFF	TGTGCCAGCAGTGAAAGACAGGGCGGCACCGGGGAGCTGTTTTTT
NA	TRBV27	NA	TRBJ1-1	CASTPRQGTNTEAFF	TGTGCCAGCACCCCGCGCCAGGGCACGAACACTGAAGCTTTCTTT
few	TRBV7-8	TRBD1	TRBJ2-5	CASSPDRAQETQYF	TGTGCCAGCAGCCCTGACAGGGCACAAGAGACCCAGTACTTC
NA	TRBV28	NA	TRBJ2-7	CASSTGVKEQYF	TGTGCCAGCAGTACGGGAGTAAAAGAGCAGTACTTC
NA	TRBV29-1	TRBD1	TRBJ2-2	CSVGDRETSNTGELFF	TGCAGCGTTGGGGACAGGGAAACATCGAACACCGGGGAGCTGTTTTTT
few	TRBV7-8	TRBD2	TRBJ2-1	CASSPGGLAFF	TGTGCCAGCAGCCCTGGCGGACTAGCGTTCTTC
few	TRBV7-3	NA	TRBJ2-3	CASSLADTTQYF	TGTGCCAGCAGCTTAGCGGATACTACGCAGTATTTT
many	TRBV4-3	TRBD2	TRBJ2-3	CASSQDTSGLSTDTQYF	TGCGCCAGCAGCCAAGATACTAGCGGCCTTAGCACAGATACGCAGTATTTT
few	TRBV6-5	TRBD2	TRBJ2-7	CASSKGTSGSYEQYF	TGTGCCAGCAGCAAGGGGACTAGCGGCTCCTACGAGCAGTACTTC
NA	TRBV18	NA	TRBJ1-2	CASSPPGRPYGYTF	TGTGCCAGCTCACCCCCCGGCAGGCCTTATGGCTACACCTTC
few	TRBV4-2	NA	TRBJ1-5	CASSQDGGRQPQHF	TGTGCCAGCAGCCAAGATGGAGGTCGTCAGCCCCAGCATTTT
NA	TRBV7-2	TRBD2	TRBJ2-1	CASSPRLASDEQFF	TGTGCCAGCAGCCCCCGACTAGCATCCGATGAGCAGTTCTTC
few	TRBV5-1	NA	TRBJ1-2	CASSLIGSSGYTF	TGCGCCAGCAGCTTGATCGGGTCGAGTGGCTACACCTTC
many	TRBV27	NA	TRBJ2-2	CASSFQDTGELFF	TGTGCCAGCAGTTTCCAGGACACCGGGGAGCTGTTTTTT
few	TRBV6-1	TRBD2	TRBJ2-1	CASSERGSGRDEQFF	TGTGCCAGCAGTGAAAGGGGTAGCGGGAGAGATGAGCAGTTCTTC
NA	TRBV30	NA	TRBJ2-7	CAWKIQGFSYEQYF	TGTGCCTGGAAGATACAGGGTTTCTCCTACGAGCAGTACTTC
few	TRBV28	TRBD2	TRBJ2-5	CASSPPGGAGGPSETQYF	TGTGCCAGCAGTCCCCCGGGCGGAGCGGGAGGGCCATCGGAGACCCAGTACTTC
few	TRBV6-5	NA	TRBJ1-3	CASRADRRWDTIYF	TGTGCCAGCAGAGCCGACAGGAGGTGGGACACCATATATTTT
NA	TRBV6-7	NA	TRBJ2-2	CASSYSDREDASNTGELFF	TGTGCCAGCAGTTACTCCGACAGGGAGGATGCCTCGAACACCGGGGAGCTGTTTTTT
NA	TRBV9	TRBD2	TRBJ2-5	CASSVGDSGGETQYF	TGTGCCAGCAGCGTAGGCGACAGCGGGGGGGAGACCCAGTACTTC